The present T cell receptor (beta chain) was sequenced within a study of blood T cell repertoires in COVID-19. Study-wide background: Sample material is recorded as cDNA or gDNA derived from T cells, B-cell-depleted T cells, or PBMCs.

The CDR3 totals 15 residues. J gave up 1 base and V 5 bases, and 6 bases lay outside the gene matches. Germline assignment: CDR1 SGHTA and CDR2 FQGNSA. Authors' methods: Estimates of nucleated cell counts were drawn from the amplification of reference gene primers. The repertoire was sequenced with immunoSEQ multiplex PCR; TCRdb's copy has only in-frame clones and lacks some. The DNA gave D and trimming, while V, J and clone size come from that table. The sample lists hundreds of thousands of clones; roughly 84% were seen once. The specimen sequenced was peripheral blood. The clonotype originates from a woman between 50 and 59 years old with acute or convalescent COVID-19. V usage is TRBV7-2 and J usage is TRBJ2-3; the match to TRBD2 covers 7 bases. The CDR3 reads CASSPAGVGTDTQYF. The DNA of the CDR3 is TGTGCCAGCAGCCCCGCGGGGGTCGGCACAGATACGCAGTATTTT.